This entry lists 10 T cell receptor beta chains sequenced from one sample in a study of chemoradiotherapy in HPV16-positive cancers. Clones were sequenced by immunoSEQ multiplex PCR, and TCRdb holds only the in-frame ones, with some missing. Of about 68,000 clones in the sample, around nine tenths were seen once. The sequences come from blood, collected from a patient who underwent chemoradiotherapy. The source is a human donor with HPV-associated anogenital cancer.

V and J are TRBV15 and TRBJ2-6; D not resolved. Trimming removed 2 bases at V and 0 bases at J, with 8 bases between. This CDR3 comprises 16 residues. Per the germline V gene, CDR1 is LNHNV and CDR2 is YYDKDF (reference sequence). The CDR3 is CATSRLLISGANVLTF. CDR3 nucleotides: TGTGCCACCAGCAGACTACTAATCTCTGGGGCCAACGTCCTGACTTTC.

This rearrangement joins TRBV2 to TRBJ1-4, with D possibly matching TRBD1 (6 bases). The CDR3 runs to 14 residues. The germline gives CDR1 SNHLY, CDR2 FYNNEI. The ends were cut back, 4 bases at V and 4 bases at J, with 10 bases in the middle. The CDR3: CASSVTGFNEKLFF. The CDR3 region has the DNA TGTGCCAGCAGTGTGACAGGCTTTAATGAAAAACTGTTTTTT.

The chain recombines TRBV27 with TRBJ2-1; no definite D call. The CDR3 contains 13 residues. Germline loops: CDR1 MNHEY, CDR2 SMNVEV (reference sequence). V was trimmed by 5 bases and J by 4 bases, leaving 9 bases between them. The CDR3 coding sequence is TGTGCCAGCAGTCCCCGAGGATACAATGAGCAGTTCTTC. It is translated as CASSPRGYNEQFF.

The CDR3 nucleotides read TGTGCCAGCAGCGTAAAGTCGGGAGGCACCGGGGAGCTGTTTTTT. This sequence encodes CASSVKSGGTGELFF. V is TRBV9 and J is TRBJ2-2, with 7 bases that match TRBD2. The J segment lost 4 bases and the V segment lost 1 base, leaving 4 bases of the junction unmatched. In germline, CDR1 is SGDLS, CDR2 YYNGEE. This CDR3 has 15 amino acids.

V gene TRBV5-1 combines with J gene TRBJ2-1; D is uncertain. Germline CDR1 SGHRS, CDR2 YFSETQ. Trimming pared 4 bases from V and 6 bases from J, leaving 5 bases between. This CDR3 is built from 11 residues. The CDR3 bases are TGCGCCAGCAGCCTTGGCAATGAGCAGTTCTTC. This sequence encodes CASSLGNEQFF.

J is TRBJ2-1 and V is TRBV18; 12 nucleotides agree with TRBD2. The CDR3 runs to 16 residues. Germline CDR1 reads KGHSH; CDR2 reads LQKENI. J was trimmed by 9 bases and V by 3 bases; bases with no gene match: 9. CDR3 sequence reads: CASSPTPSGGAGEQFF. The CDR3 DNA reads as TGTGCCAGCTCACCGACCCCTAGCGGGGGGGCGGGTGAGCAGTTCTTC.

This chain's CDR3 is CASGLVLSTGAGNTIYF. In nucleotides, the CDR3 is TGTGCTAGTGGTTTGGTACTTTCGACAGGGGCTGGAAACACCATATATTTT. V gene TRBV12-5 combines with J gene TRBJ1-3, with 8 bases identical to TRBD1. Germline trimming cut 0 bases from V and 2 bases from J; bases unmatched to any gene: 6. Per the germline V gene, CDR1 is LGHNT and CDR2 is FRNRAP. The CDR3 extends over 17 amino acids.

The CDR3 is CASSTVTGELFF. The CDR3 DNA sequence: TGTGCCAGCTCAACCGTCACCGGGGAGCTGTTTTTT. The V gene is TRBV18, the J gene TRBJ2-2; D remains unclear. The CDR3 is made up of 12 amino acids. Trimming shortened V by 5 bases and J by 4 bases, and 5 bases separated the two germline ends. Per the germline V gene, CDR1 is KGHSH and CDR2 is LQKENI. Complete variable domain (other parts from reference TRBV18 and TRBJ2-2): NAGVMQNPRHLVRRRGQEARLRCSPMKGHSHVYWYRQLPEEGLKFMVYLQKENIIDESGMPKERFSAEFPKEGPSILRIQQVVRGDSAAYFCASSTVTGELFFGEGSRLTVL.

The chain joins TRBV21-1 to TRBJ2-2; no DNA check was done on the table's D call, TRBD2. TRBV21-1 corresponds to a pseudogene. The CDR3 runs to 18 residues. The CDR3 nucleotides are TGTGCCAGCAGCAATCCTAGGGGGGGACGTTCGAACACCGGGGAGCTGTTTTTT. This encodes CASSNPRGGRSNTGELFF.

This clone was seen just once. V gene TRBV7-2 combines with J gene TRBJ1-4, with D uncertain. The V end lost 1 base, the J end lost 9 bases, and 9 bases lay between the germline ends. CDR3 length: 13 residues. Germline lookup yields CDR1 SGHTA and CDR2 FQGNSA. The CDR3 nucleotides are TGTGCCAGCAGCTTAGTTCATGATAAAAAACTGTTTTTT. Protein: CASSLVHDKKLFF. The complete variable domain, with remaining parts taken from reference TRBV7-2 and TRBJ1-4, reads GAGVSQSPSNKVTEKGKDVELRCDPISGHTALYWYRQSLGQGLEFLIYFQGNSAPDKSGLPSDRFSAERTGGSVSTLTIQRTQQEDSAVYLCASSLVHDKKLFFGSGTQLSVL.